The rows below give T cell receptor beta chains drawn from one sample of a study of metastatic and nonmetastatic thyroid tumors. TCRdb re-called the PCR reads with MiXCR. The data contain about 24,000 clones, 10% to 15% of them singletons. Material: blood. These receptors originate from a female donor with papillary thyroid cancer or a benign thyroid nodule (not recorded which). Some clones in this sample may be carry-over from other donors' samples. Both conserved end residues are part of each CDR3. A D gene is named only where the DNA matches it firmly. Expanded clones get a size class; other rows say once, few or many, or leave the size out.

clone_size: many
d_call: NA
j_call: TRBJ2-1
v_call: TRBV20-1
cdr3_aa: CSASPFQKGGNEQFF
cdr3_nt: TGCAGTGCTAGTCCCTTTCAGAAGGGGGGGAATGAGCAGTTCTTC

clone_size: NA
d_call: NA
j_call: TRBJ1-1
v_call: TRBV5-1
cdr3_aa: CASSLQQGYEAFF
cdr3_nt: TGCGCCAGCAGCTTACAACAGGGCTATGAAGCTTTCTTT

clone_size: many
d_call: NA
j_call: TRBJ2-1
v_call: TRBV20-1
cdr3_aa: CSARGGARDEQFF
cdr3_nt: TGCAGTGCTAGGGGGGGGGCTAGGGATGAGCAGTTCTTC

clone_size: many
d_call: NA
j_call: TRBJ1-5
v_call: TRBV12-3/TRBV12-4
cdr3_aa: CASRTQANQPQHF
cdr3_nt: TGTGCCAGCAGGACCCAGGCGAATCAGCCCCAGCATTTT

clone_size: NA
d_call: TRBD1
j_call: TRBJ2-7
v_call: TRBV11-2
cdr3_aa: CASSYVGQGTYEQYF
cdr3_nt: TGTGCCAGCAGCTACGTGGGACAGGGAACGTACGAGCAGTACTTC

clone_size: many
d_call: TRBD1
j_call: TRBJ1-1
v_call: TRBV28
cdr3_aa: CATLDRGNTEAFF
cdr3_nt: TGTGCCACCTTGGACAGGGGAAACACTGAAGCTTTCTTT

clone_size: many
d_call: NA
j_call: TRBJ2-7
v_call: TRBV20-1
cdr3_aa: CSSGAGYEQYF
cdr3_nt: TGCAGTTCAGGGGCGGGCTACGAGCAGTACTTC

clone_size: many
d_call: TRBD2
j_call: TRBJ2-1
v_call: TRBV19
cdr3_aa: CASSISGSYINEQFF
cdr3_nt: TGTGCCAGTAGTATTAGCGGGAGTTACATTAATGAGCAGTTCTTC

clone_size: many
d_call: NA
j_call: TRBJ1-1
v_call: TRBV19
cdr3_aa: CASSSGSGAGNTEAFF
cdr3_nt: TGTGCCAGTAGTAGCGGCTCGGGGGCGGGGAACACTGAAGCTTTCTTT

clone_size: many
d_call: TRBD2
j_call: TRBJ2-2
v_call: TRBV5-1
cdr3_aa: CASSLRLAGEAGELFF
cdr3_nt: TGCGCCAGCAGCCTACGACTAGCGGGAGAAGCCGGGGAGCTGTTTTTT

clone_size: many
d_call: NA
j_call: TRBJ2-5
v_call: TRBV5-1
cdr3_aa: CASSLLDTQETQYF
cdr3_nt: TGCGCCAGCAGCTTACTGGATACTCAAGAGACCCAGTACTTC

clone_size: NA
d_call: TRBD1
j_call: TRBJ1-2
v_call: TRBV20-1
cdr3_aa: CSVRDRGSFYTF
cdr3_nt: TGCAGTGTGAGGGACAGGGGTTCGTTCTACACCTTC

clone_size: many
d_call: TRBD1
j_call: TRBJ2-3
v_call: TRBV9
cdr3_aa: CASSVAIWTGVDTQYF
cdr3_nt: TGTGCCAGCAGCGTAGCTATCTGGACAGGGGTAGATACGCAGTATTTT

clone_size: few
d_call: TRBD1
j_call: TRBJ2-2
v_call: TRBV6-2/TRBV6-3
cdr3_aa: CASRDRGQTGELFF
cdr3_nt: TGTGCCAGCAGAGACAGGGGGCAAACCGGGGAGCTGTTTTTT

clone_size: many
d_call: NA
j_call: TRBJ1-1
v_call: TRBV19
cdr3_aa: CASSMGRQAFF
cdr3_nt: TGTGCCAGTAGTATGGGCAGACAAGCTTTCTTT

clone_size: many
d_call: NA
j_call: TRBJ2-1
v_call: TRBV15
cdr3_aa: CATSRSLGGSYNEQFF
cdr3_nt: TGTGCCACCAGCAGATCCCTCGGTGGCTCCTACAATGAGCAGTTCTTC

clone_size: NA
d_call: TRBD2
j_call: TRBJ2-1
v_call: TRBV28
cdr3_aa: CASPPVLAGDNEQFF
cdr3_nt: TGTGCCAGCCCTCCGGTACTAGCGGGAGACAATGAGCAGTTCTTC

clone_size: many
d_call: NA
j_call: TRBJ2-1
v_call: TRBV6-5
cdr3_aa: CASSYSIALNNGQFF
cdr3_nt: TGTGCCAGCAGTTACTCGATTGCCCTTAACAATGGGCAGTTCTTC

clone_size: NA
d_call: NA
j_call: TRBJ1-5
v_call: TRBV18
cdr3_aa: CASSPTDGDVPQHF
cdr3_nt: TGTGCCAGCTCACCAACCGACGGGGATGTGCCCCAGCATTTT

clone_size: many
d_call: TRBD2
j_call: TRBJ2-3
v_call: TRBV9
cdr3_aa: CASSISGTISDTQYF
cdr3_nt: TGTGCCAGCAGCATCTCCGGGACTATATCAGATACGCAGTATTTT

clone_size: medium-sized
d_call: NA
j_call: TRBJ2-3
v_call: TRBV4-2
cdr3_aa: CASSQDWRVVGTDTQYF
cdr3_nt: TGTGCCAGCAGCCAAGATTGGAGGGTGGTAGGCACAGATACGCAGTATTTT

clone_size: many
d_call: NA
j_call: TRBJ1-2
v_call: TRBV6-5
cdr3_aa: CASSYSDTFNYGYTF
cdr3_nt: TGTGCCAGCAGTTACTCTGACACTTTCAACTATGGCTACACCTTC

clone_size: NA
d_call: NA
j_call: TRBJ2-1
v_call: TRBV27
cdr3_aa: CASSSIHNPQSDEQFF
cdr3_nt: TGCGCCAGCAGTTCAATTCACAATCCACAGTCCGATGAGCAGTTTTTC

clone_size: many
d_call: TRBD1
j_call: TRBJ2-2
v_call: TRBV6-4
cdr3_aa: CASSRQGSTGELFF
cdr3_nt: TGTGCCAGCAGTAGACAGGGGTCCACCGGGGAGCTGTTTTTT

clone_size: NA
d_call: TRBD2
j_call: TRBJ2-7
v_call: TRBV11-2
cdr3_aa: CASSSPTSGRAEGEQYF
cdr3_nt: TGTGCCAGCAGCTCGCCTACTAGCGGGAGGGCCGAAGGCGAGCAGTACTTC

clone_size: many
d_call: NA
j_call: TRBJ2-5
v_call: TRBV5-5
cdr3_aa: CASSLVVGRGQETQYF
cdr3_nt: TGTGCCAGCAGCTTGGTCGTGGGAAGGGGTCAAGAGACCCAGTACTTC

clone_size: many
d_call: TRBD2
j_call: TRBJ2-7
v_call: TRBV6-1
cdr3_aa: CASSSRTGGEQYF
cdr3_nt: TGTGCCAGCAGTTCCCGGACGGGGGGGGAGCAGTACTTC

clone_size: many
d_call: TRBD2
j_call: TRBJ2-3
v_call: TRBV5-1
cdr3_aa: CASSQGGSGTPGDTQYF
cdr3_nt: TGCGCCAGCAGCCAAGGGGGTAGCGGGACCCCGGGGGATACGCAGTATTTT

clone_size: many
d_call: NA
j_call: TRBJ2-1
v_call: TRBV18
cdr3_aa: CASSPMGGYTNEQFF
cdr3_nt: TGTGCCAGCTCACCAATGGGCGGATATACAAATGAGCAGTTCTTC

clone_size: NA
d_call: NA
j_call: TRBJ2-5
v_call: TRBV6-8
cdr3_aa: CAKSGPSSETQYF
cdr3_nt: TGTGCCAAGTCCGGGCCCAGCTCCGAGACCCAGTACTTC

clone_size: medium-sized
d_call: TRBD2
j_call: TRBJ2-7
v_call: TRBV27
cdr3_aa: CASSGRLGREFYEQYF
cdr3_nt: TGTGCCAGCAGTGGGAGATTGGGGCGGGAGTTCTACGAGCAGTACTTC

clone_size: few
d_call: NA
j_call: TRBJ2-7
v_call: TRBV7-6
cdr3_aa: CASSRGLGVREHYEQYF
cdr3_nt: TGTGCCAGCAGCCGGGGGCTGGGCGTGCGGGAGCACTACGAGCAGTACTTC

clone_size: many
d_call: NA
j_call: TRBJ2-3
v_call: TRBV3-1
cdr3_aa: CASSPNRGGKTDTQYF
cdr3_nt: TGTGCCAGCAGCCCGAACCGGGGCGGAAAAACAGATACGCAGTATTTT

clone_size: NA
d_call: TRBD2
j_call: TRBJ2-7
v_call: TRBV28
cdr3_aa: CASSFGGSFEQYF
cdr3_nt: TGTGCCAGCAGTTTCGGCGGGAGCTTTGAGCAGTACTTC

clone_size: NA
d_call: TRBD2
j_call: TRBJ2-3
v_call: TRBV20-1
cdr3_aa: CSARAASGSHTDTQYF
cdr3_nt: TGCAGTGCTAGAGCGGCTAGCGGGTCCCACACAGATACGCAGTATTTT

clone_size: many
d_call: NA
j_call: TRBJ1-5
v_call: TRBV20-1
cdr3_aa: CSARSHNDRWGQPQHF
cdr3_nt: TGCAGTGCTAGAAGCCATAATGACAGGTGGGGTCAGCCCCAGCATTTT

clone_size: medium-sized
d_call: NA
j_call: TRBJ1-3
v_call: TRBV6-5
cdr3_aa: CASSYSYWARASGNTIYF
cdr3_nt: TGTGCCAGCAGTTACTCGTATTGGGCCAGGGCCTCTGGAAACACCATATATTTT

clone_size: many
d_call: TRBD2
j_call: TRBJ2-3
v_call: TRBV29-1
cdr3_aa: CSAGVPRLAGPTDTQYF
cdr3_nt: TGCAGCGCCGGAGTCCCAAGACTAGCGGGTCCCACAGATACGCAGTATTTT

clone_size: many
d_call: NA
j_call: TRBJ2-7
v_call: TRBV3-1
cdr3_aa: CASSLRERAYEQYF
cdr3_nt: TGTGCCAGCAGCCTGAGGGAGAGGGCCTACGAGCAGTACTTT

clone_size: many
d_call: NA
j_call: TRBJ1-1
v_call: TRBV7-9
cdr3_aa: CASSLGAGEFTEAFF
cdr3_nt: TGTGCCAGCAGCTTAGGGGCGGGGGAATTCACTGAAGCTTTCTTT

clone_size: NA
d_call: TRBD1
j_call: TRBJ2-1
v_call: TRBV12-3/TRBV12-4
cdr3_aa: CASSLARTRQGLPYNEQFF
cdr3_nt: TGTGCCAGCAGTTTAGCTAGAACACGACAGGGCCTCCCCTACAATGAGCAGTTCTTC

clone_size: many
d_call: NA
j_call: TRBJ2-1
v_call: TRBV20-1
cdr3_aa: CSAISPGTPPYNEQFF
cdr3_nt: TGCAGTGCTATCTCACCCGGGACCCCGCCCTACAATGAGCAGTTCTTC

clone_size: NA
d_call: TRBD2
j_call: TRBJ2-1
v_call: TRBV9
cdr3_aa: CASSVDLTSGYYEQFF
cdr3_nt: TGTGCCAGCAGCGTAGATCTCACTAGCGGGTACTATGAGCAGTTCTTC

clone_size: many
d_call: NA
j_call: TRBJ2-1
v_call: TRBV6-6
cdr3_aa: CASSSGPNQFF
cdr3_nt: TGTGCCAGCAGTTCAGGCCCTAACCAGTTCTTC

clone_size: many
d_call: TRBD2
j_call: TRBJ2-2
v_call: TRBV5-1
cdr3_aa: CASSGWGPSGRAVGTGELFF
cdr3_nt: TGCGCCAGCAGCGGGTGGGGGCCCAGCGGGAGGGCCGTCGGCACCGGGGAGCTGTTTTTT

clone_size: medium-sized
d_call: TRBD1
j_call: TRBJ1-5
v_call: TRBV6-1
cdr3_aa: CASSERGQGAWGNQPQHF
cdr3_nt: TGTGCCAGCAGTGAAAGGGGACAGGGGGCATGGGGCAATCAGCCCCAGCATTTT